These 6 T cell receptor beta chains share one sample of origin, sequenced in a study of T-cell reconstitution after alpha-beta-depleted transplantation in children. This sample's TCRbeta library carried unique molecular identifier barcodes. TCRdb re-called the PCR reads through MiXCR, storing one row per CDR3 protein. The sample records a few hundred thousand distinct CDR3 sequences, over 40% being singletons. Sequencing was performed on PBMCs, taken before TCRalphabeta/CD19-depleted stem cell transplant. These receptors all stem from a girl aged 2-15 years with aplastic anemia, due to receive a stem cell transplant.

This clonotype was picked up many times. The CDR3 region has the DNA TGCAGTGCTAGCCGGGGACAGGGGATAAACTATGGCTACACCTTC. Amino acids: CSASRGQGINYGYTF. J is TRBJ1-2 and V is TRBV20-1; 10 bases fit TRBD1. The CDR3 is 15 amino acids. The germline CDR1 and CDR2 sequences are DFQATT and SNEGSKA (reference sequence). V lost 3 bases and J lost 2; bases outside the gene matches: 6.

The chain has TRBV20-1 and TRBJ1-2; D is uncertain. This CDR3 is built from 15 residues. Germline V CDR1 and CDR2: DFQATT, SNEGSKA (reference sequence). V was pared by 3 bases and J by 8 bases, with 22 bases between. CDR3 region: CSASRSLSVSAGYTF. The CDR3 DNA reads as TGCAGTGCTAGCCGTTCGTTATCAGTTTCGGCGGGCTACACCTTC.

This clonotype was counted ten times or more. This chain joins TRBV12-3 or TRBV12-4 and TRBJ1-3, with TRBD1 matching over 12 bases. Trimming at V came to 10 bases and at J to 3 bases, leaving 13 bases not matched to a gene. The CDR3 totals 17 residues. The CDR3 here is CATLRGGQGANGNTIYF. CDR3 coding DNA: TGTGCCACCCTGAGGGGGGGACAGGGGGCGAATGGAAACACCATATATTTT.

In its sample, this clonotype was seen many times. This chain uses TRBV7-9 with TRBJ2-7, with 11 bases that match TRBD2. J gave up 2 bases and V 3 bases, and 6 bases lay outside the gene matches. This CDR3 is built from 16 residues. Germline V CDR1 and CDR2: SEHNR, FQNEAQ (reference sequence). This chain's CDR3 is CASSLLTSGTPYEQYF. In DNA form, the CDR3 reads TGTGCCAGCAGCTTGTTGACTAGCGGGACACCCTACGAGCAGTACTTC.

This sequence joins TRBV7-2 and TRBJ2-4; no clear D gene. Deletions cut 1 base from V and 5 bases from J, with 12 bases between. The germline gives CDR1 SGHTA, CDR2 FQGNSA. This CDR3 spans 15 amino acids. This chain's CDR3 is CASSLGAMVENIQYF. The CDR3 region has the DNA TGTGCCAGCAGCTTAGGAGCAATGGTGGAAAACATTCAGTACTTC.

This clonotype has a single count. CDR3 DNA sequence: TGCAGTGCGGACAGGGGGCGTGGGGGCTACAATGAGCAGTTCTTC. This sequence encodes CSADRGRGGYNEQFF. The chain employs TRBV20-1 and TRBJ2-1; 11 bases fit TRBD1. The CDR3 contains 15 residues. CDR1 and CDR2 (germline): DFQATT, SNEGSKA (reference sequence). After removal of 6 bases from V and 3 bases from J, the junction contained 7 bases not matched to a gene.